These 23 T cell receptor beta chains were sequenced from one sample in a study of cytomegalovirus exposure and HLA in healthy donors. With 60 Vbeta and 13 Jbeta primers, the PCR was carried out. The data were produced by immunoSEQ multiplex PCR, yet TCRdb's version contains in-frame clones alone and is incomplete. The sample lists roughly 150,000 clones, less than 85% seen once, with 1% in the top ten. The source material was PBMCs. All receptors come from a boy younger than 10 in good health and CMV-seronegative.

The CDR3 bases are TGCAGCGTTCCCCCCAGATACAATGAGCAGTTCTTC. It is translated as CSVPPRYNEQFF. V usage is TRBV29-1 and J usage is TRBJ2-1; no definite D call. V shed 5 bases and J shed 4 bases, with 9 bases lying between them. The V gene's germline CDR1 is SQVTM and CDR2 ANQGSEA. This CDR3 spans 12 amino acids.

The genes are TRBV4-1 and TRBJ1-2, with D possibly matching TRBD1 (6 bases). Trimming cost V 4 bases and J 3 bases, with 15 bases left between them. The CDR3 is made up of 15 amino acids. Germline V gives CDR1 MGHRA, CDR2 YSYEKL. The CDR3 sequence: CASSPEQGVYYGYTF. CDR3 nucleotides: TGCGCCAGCAGCCCCGAACAGGGCGTCTACTATGGCTACACCTTC.

The chain has TRBV2 and TRBJ2-7; 7 bases line up with TRBD1. Germline V gene data show CDR1 as SNHLY and CDR2 as FYNNEI. There are 14 residues in the CDR3. Unmatched junction bases numbered 8, after V lost 7 bases and J lost 2 bases. The CDR3 DNA follows: TGTGCCAGCACCACGAGGGGGCCTCCCTACGAGCAGTACGTC. Translation gives CASTTRGPPYEQYV.

The chain joins TRBV28 to TRBJ2-3; no clear D gene. CDR3 size: 13 residues. The germline gives CDR1 MDHEN, CDR2 SYDVKM. Trimming cost V 7 bases and J 9 bases, with 17 bases left between them. In DNA, the CDR3 is TGTGCCAGCAAAAGCACCGGTCACCTGACGCAGTATTTT. This sequence encodes CASKSTGHLTQYF.

The chain combines TRBV19 with TRBJ2-7; 8 bases fit TRBD1. Germline V gene lookup returns CDR1 LNHDA and CDR2 SQIVND (reference sequence). This CDR3 region has 14 residues. The ends lost 6 bases at V and 2 bases at J; junction bases unmatched: 6. CDR3 protein: CASSPGQGPYEQYF. The CDR3 nucleotides read TGTGCCAGTAGCCCAGGACAGGGCCCCTACGAGCAGTACTTC.

The gene calls are TRBV5-6 and TRBJ1-4, with TRBD1 matching 7 bases. Trimming took 4 bases from V and 8 from J; bases not matched to a gene: 11. The CDR3 consists of 15 residues. Germline V gives CDR1 SGHDT, CDR2 YYEEEE. The CDR3 protein is CASSTPTGTDEKLFF. CDR3 coding DNA: TGTGCCAGCAGCACCCCGACAGGGACAGACGAAAAACTGTTTTTT.

CDR3 in DNA: TGTGCCTGGAGTCCAGGACTAGCGGGGTTTTCTAGGTACAATGAGCAGTTCTTC. The encoded protein is CAWSPGLAGFSRYNEQFF. The chain has TRBV30 and TRBJ2-1; TRBD2 aligns across 12 bases. The CDR3 loop spans 18 amino acids. V lost 2 bases and J lost 4; bases outside the gene matches: 12. Germline lookup yields CDR1 GTSNPN and CDR2 SVGIG (reference sequence).

V and J are TRBV5-1 and TRBJ2-3; D unclear. This CDR3 contains 14 residues. V was trimmed by 2 bases and J by 1 base, leaving 8 bases between them. Per the germline V gene, CDR1 is SGHRS and CDR2 is YFSETQ. The CDR3 is CASSFGHGTDTQYF. CDR3 nucleotide sequence: TGCGCCAGCAGCTTTGGGCATGGCACAGATACGCAGTATTTT.

V gene TRBV28 combines with J gene TRBJ2-7, with TRBD2 matching 8 bases. The V segment lost 8 bases and the J segment 4 bases; nucleotides outside the gene matches: 7. Germline CDR1 reads MDHEN; CDR2 reads SYDVKM. The CDR3 has 13 amino acids. The CDR3 is CASESGGPYEQYF. The CDR3 nucleotides are TGTGCCAGCGAGTCGGGAGGGCCATACGAGCAGTACTTC.

The V and J genes are TRBV7-9 and TRBJ1-5, with a weak D call TRBD1 (6 bases). V gave up 5 bases and J gave up 7 bases, with 21 bases separating them. CDR1 and CDR2 (germline): SEHNR, FQNEAQ (reference sequence). This CDR3 is 16 amino acids long. The CDR3 protein is CASSPVTGTLFQPQHF. The CDR3 coding sequence is TGTGCCAGCAGCCCCGTGACCGGGACACTTTTCCAGCCCCAGCATTTT. The variable domain in full, with the rest retrieved from reference TRBV7-9 and TRBJ1-5, is DTGVSQNPRHKITKRGQNVTFRCDPISEHNRLYWYRQTLGQGPEFLTYFQNEAQLEKSRLLSDRFSAERPKGSFSTLEIQRTEQGDSAMYLCASSPVTGTLFQPQHFGDGTRLSIL.

The CDR3 reads CASSPEGRGEDTQYF. The CDR3 DNA sequence: TGTGCCAGCAGCCCGGAAGGCAGGGGGGAGGATACGCAGTATTTT. The chain has TRBV7-8 and TRBJ2-3; TRBD1 is a possible D gene (7 bases). Germline V gene data show CDR1 as SGHVS and CDR2 as FQNEAQ. The CDR3 is 15 amino acids. V was clipped by 5 bases and J by 6 bases, with 18 bases between them.

V usage is TRBV30 and J usage is TRBJ2-1, with 9 bases aligning to TRBD1. From germline, CDR1 is GTSNPN and CDR2 SVGIG (reference sequence). The CDR3 is made up of 15 amino acids. With 3 bases clipped from V and 7 bases from J, the junction kept 10 bases outside the gene matches. The CDR3 DNA reads as TGTGCCTGGAGCCATCCGGGACAGGGAAGGAATGAGCAGTTCTTC. Encoded protein: CAWSHPGQGRNEQFF.

The rearrangement links TRBV14 to TRBJ2-3; 16 bases are a match to TRBD2. CDR1 and CDR2 from the germline V gene are SGHDN and FVKESK. The CDR3 runs to 20 residues. The junction had 12 bases not matched to a gene; V was cut back by 4 bases and J by 2 bases. CDR3 DNA: TGTGCCAGCAGCCTGAACATGGGACTAGCGGGGGGGGGTTCCACAGATACGCAGTATTTT. Amino acid sequence: CASSLNMGLAGGGSTDTQYF.

The chain has TRBV6-5 and TRBJ2-7, with a possible D match to TRBD2 (7 bases). The V end was cut by 0 bases, the J end by 3 bases, with 9 bases between. Germline CDR1 reads MNHEY; CDR2 reads SVGAGI. The CDR3 loop spans 14 amino acids. The CDR3 spells CASSYSGGRYEQYF. The CDR3 DNA is TGTGCCAGCAGTTACTCGGGGGGGCGCTACGAGCAGTACTTC.

This clone was recorded a few times. The J gene is TRBJ2-1, the V gene TRBV11-2, with D tentatively TRBD2 (5 bases). The CDR3 covers 16 residues. Germline V gene lookup returns CDR1 SGHAT and CDR2 FQNNGV. Trimming took off 4 bases at V and 10 bases at J, with 23 bases between the two ends. CDR3 sequence reads: CASSYGERDPVDEQFF. In nucleotides, the CDR3 is TGTGCCAGCAGCTATGGGGAGAGGGATCCCGTTGACGAGCAGTTCTTC.

V usage is TRBV27 and J usage is TRBJ1-6, with 8 positions matching TRBD1. The CDR3 loop spans 15 amino acids. Trimming took 3 bases from V and 7 from J; bases not matched to a gene: 5. The germline gives CDR1 MNHEY, CDR2 SMNVEV (reference sequence). The CDR3 DNA is TGTGCCAGCAGTTTCCCGACAGGGGCAAATTCACCCCTCCACTTT. This translates into CASSFPTGANSPLHF.

The chain couples TRBV5-4 to TRBJ1-1; possible D gene TRBD1, 5 bases. The CDR3 contains 14 residues. Germline V lookup: CDR1 SGHNT, CDR2 YYREEE (reference sequence). Trimming took off 0 bases at V and 11 bases at J, with 17 bases between the two ends. The CDR3 DNA follows: TGTGCCAGCAGCTTGGTGGGGGGACCCTTGAAGGCTTTCTTT. Amino acid sequence: CASSLVGGPLKAFF.

The rearrangement joins TRBV11-3 to TRBJ2-7, with 8 bases that match TRBD2. CDR3 length: 15 amino acids. The V gene end was trimmed by 0 bases and the J gene end by 2 bases; junction bases not matched to a gene: 3. CDR1 SGHNT and CDR2 YENEEA come from the germline V gene. As DNA, the CDR3 is TGTGCCAGCAGCTTAGACGGACTAGCTCCCTACGAGCAGTACGTC. Protein: CASSLDGLAPYEQYV.

The chain couples TRBV11-2 to TRBJ2-7; 9 nucleotides line up with TRBD2. The CDR3 spans 19 residues. The ends lost 2 bases at V and 1 base at J; junction bases unmatched: 15. Looked up from germline, CDR1 is SGHAT and CDR2 is FQNNGV. In DNA, the CDR3 is TGTGCCAGCAGCTTACCCTCGGGGGTCTCGGGACTAGCTTCCTACGAGCAGTACTTC. Its protein is CASSLPSGVSGLASYEQYF.

The genes are TRBV6-6 and TRBJ1-2; the match to TRBD1 covers 7 bases. This CDR3 is 15 amino acids long. Germline lookup yields CDR1 MNHNY and CDR2 SVGAGI (reference sequence). V shed 5 bases and J 3 bases; nucleotides not matched to a gene: 9. The CDR3 here is CASSPRGQLHYGYTF. CDR3 nucleotides: TGTGCCAGCAGTCCCAGGGGACAGCTCCACTATGGCTACACCTTC.

The rearrangement uses TRBV2 and TRBJ2-3; TRBD1 aligns across 7 bases. CDR1 and CDR2 from the germline V gene are SNHLY and FYNNEI. The CDR3 spans 16 residues. Unmatched junction bases numbered 14, after V lost 7 bases and J lost 4 bases. The CDR3 reads CASIRDRPFSADTQYF. The CDR3 DNA sequence: TGTGCCAGCATACGGGACAGACCTTTTAGCGCAGATACGCAGTATTTT.

This sequence joins TRBV5-4 and TRBJ2-2; D is unresolved. Looked up from germline, CDR1 is SGHNT and CDR2 is YYREEE (reference sequence). V was shortened by 3 bases and J by 1 base, with 10 bases between the two germline ends. The CDR3 runs 15 residues. The CDR3 region is CASSSSRQNTGELFF. The CDR3 coding sequence is TGTGCCAGCAGCTCGAGTAGACAGAACACCGGGGAGCTGTTTTTT.

V usage is TRBV13 and J usage is TRBJ2-3, with D possibly being TRBD2 (5 bases). V lost 8 bases to trimming and J lost 7 bases, with 13 bases between them. CDR3 length: 12 residues. Germline CDR1 and CDR2: PRHDT and FYEKMQ (reference sequence). CDR3 amino acids: CASGPRGNTQYF. CDR3 coding DNA: TGTGCCAGCGGCCCCCGGGGTAATACGCAGTATTTT.